This entry features one T cell receptor beta chain sequence. These data originate in a study of Graves' ophthalmopathy and Graves' hyperthyroidism. The authors amplified TCR beta CDR3 regions, and they did so from RNA transcripts for repertoire sequencing. HTBI-primed RT-PCR formed the first round, and a multiplex PCR formed the second. TCRdb re-called the multiplex PCR reads with MiXCR, one entry per CDR3 protein. The sample includes about 210,000 distinct CDR3 sequences, under 30% of them seen just once. The junction had 2 bases not matched to a gene; V was cut back by 6 bases and J by 1 base. CDR3 length: 15 residues. The germline gives CDR1 MDHEN, CDR2 SYDVKM.

The rearrangement links TRBV28 to TRBJ2-4; 11 bases are shared with TRBD2. The clonotype was recovered from a man between 45 and 60 years old with Graves' ophthalmopathy. Sequenced material: peripheral blood. The CDR3 loop is CASRTSGMAKNIQYF. The CDR3 DNA sequence: TGTGCCAGCAGGACTAGCGGGATGGCCAAAAACATTCAGTACTTC.